This T cell receptor (beta chain) comes out of a study of CD8+ T cells in alopecia areata listed by TCRdb under 2018. For the study in its entirety: The treated patients, all with moderate-to-severe alopecia areata, were enrolled in an open-label pilot trial of oral tofacitinib given at 5 to 10 mg twice daily. Patients received tofacitinib for 6 to 18 months and were then followed off drug for 6 months to check for delayed response and recurrence. In treated patients, disease severity was measured using the SALT score, which gives the percentage of scalp surface area affected. High-throughput TCRbeta sequencing was used to examine T cell clonal expansion in alopecia areata in both the C3H/HeJ mouse model and human patients. In humans, TCRbeta sequencing was performed on scalp tissue and on sorted CD4+ and CD8+ peripheral blood T cells from healthy controls and from patients with patchy or totalis/universalis alopecia areata. Biopsies were taken from tofacitinib-treated patients at baseline and at 4 and 24 weeks of treatment, and a later scalp biopsy was taken in several of the tofacitinib-treated patients. Scalp clonality was compared among normal scalp (n=4), patchy alopecia areata scalp (n=8), and alopecia totalis/universalis scalp (n=8). RNA came from the PAXgene miRNA kit for fixed scalp, the miRNeasy kit for PBMCs, and the RNeasy kit for mouse skin. TCRbeta CDR3 regions were amplified by immunoSEQ multiplex PCR using 35 Vbeta forward and 13 Jbeta reverse primers. The paper as a whole reports these results and caveats: Resident alphabeta T cells in normal human skin are also sequenced, complicating scalp TCR repertoire analysis, unlike mouse skin dominated by gammadelta T cells. Because the treated cohort was small and had just a single nonresponder, larger studies are needed to establish links between baseline CD8+ expansion and response. Tofacitinib significantly decreased scalp clonality and the number of expanded CD8+ clones among the top 100 scalp clones. Compared with normal scalp, lesional scalp had higher clonality and more expanded CD8+ clones, particularly in alopecia totalis/universalis, a pattern that suggests antigenic drive. TCR sequences shared between patients were less clear than in mice, possibly partly because of HLA diversity in the patient population. Many expanded lesional clones were found to persist in scalp and blood during tofacitinib treatment, and relapse after treatment cessation may be partly explained by this persistence.

The receptor library was made with the immunoSEQ multiplex PCR assay. For TCR sequencing, RNA was extracted from every sample and reverse transcribed into cDNA to serve as template. First-strand cDNA was synthesized with SuperScript III using a 2:1 mix of oligo-dT and random hexamers. Amplification bias was assessed with a synthetic immune receptor repertoire, and residual bias was removed computationally. In the original analysis: After raw reads were preprocessed to remove errors, the CDR3 was defined following IMGT conventions as running from the conserved cysteine to phenylalanine. To get clonality, Shannon entropy was normalized by log2 of the number of productive unique TCRs and the result was subtracted from 1. Whether scalp clones were CD4 or CD8 was inferred by matching scalp TCRbeta sequences against CD4 and CD8 repertoires sorted from blood. TCRdb stores this immuneACCESS table with in-frame sequences only. Part of the clones is absent; in the studies checked, under half of the shortfall reflects unresolved V genes, and no reason is known for the rest. V, J and clone size were drawn from that table, and D and trimming were deduced from the DNA. Across this sample there are 110,000 to 150,000 clones, with 65% to 90% seen only once. Of the sample, 20% to 25% falls within the top ten clones.

The time point label, as the study defines it: 4 weeks on oral tofacitinib. This sample's treatment or condition label indicates: oral pan-JAK inhibitor, 5-10 mg twice daily. Lesional scalp punch biopsies and peripheral blood were collected from alopecia areata patients. PBMCs were separated by density centrifugation and stained for CD3, CD4 and CD8, after which CD4+ and CD8+ T cells were sorted on a FACSAria. The germline V gene (reference sequence) yields SSHAT for CDR1 and FNYEAQ for CDR2. The CDR3 goes from the cysteine to the phenylalanine over 18 residues. The read is trimmed to its CDR3 DNA, 54 bases read in frame from base 1. Turning to this clone: The antigen it binds to is not known. The junction departs from germline at one end; a sequencing error may be responsible.

This sequence was found in a human donor with alopecia areata. The chain employs TRBV7-7 and TRBJ1-5; the junction holds 8 bases that match TRBD1. This specimen was CD8+ T cells sorted from blood, taken at week 4, from a patient treated with tofacitinib. CDR3 loop: CASSARLGRGRLNQPQHF. The DNA sequence follows: TGTGCTAGCAGCGCCAGGTTGGGCAGGGGGCGTCTGAATCAGCCCCAGCATTTT.